A selection of T cell receptor beta chains follows, all from one sample in a study of cytomegalovirus exposure and HLA in healthy donors. The table came from immunoSEQ multiplex PCR; TCRdb's copy has only in-frame clones and leaves some out. The sample shows under 100,000 clones, under 80% of them seen only once. The source material was PBMCs. The source is a human donor in good health. Both conserved end residues are part of each CDR3. D genes are given only for firm matches. Only some rows state a clone size, as once, few, many or a class for expanded clones.

TRBJ1-4 TRBV18 TRBD1 NA CASSPGRGLEKLFF TGTGCCAGCTCACCCGGCAGGGGGCTTGAAAAACTGTTTTTT
TRBJ2-2 TRBV7-9 TRBD2 many CASSPSRLAGGTGELFF TGTGCCAGCAGCCCGTCCCGACTAGCGGGGGGCACCGGGGAGCTGTTTTTT
TRBJ2-7 TRBV27 TRBD2 NA CASSFHMGGLAGEQYF TGTGCCAGCAGTTTCCACATGGGCGGGTTAGCGGGAGAGCAGTACTTC
TRBJ2-5 TRBV5-1 TRBD2 NA CASSGLLAGGPRVQETQYF TGCGCCAGCAGCGGACTACTAGCGGGGGGGCCCCGGGTGCAAGAGACCCAGTACTTC
TRBJ2-5 TRBV28 NA NA CASSHNSGPGGQETQYF TGTGCCAGCAGTCACAATTCCGGGCCCGGGGGCCAAGAGACCCAGTACTTC
TRBJ2-5 TRBV6-5 NA NA CASSYAATRQETQYF TGTGCCAGCAGTTACGCGGCGACTAGACAAGAGACCCAGTACTTC
TRBJ2-5 TRBV4-1 TRBD1 NA CASSQDRNRGETQYF TGCGCCAGCAGCCAAGATAGGAACAGGGGGGAGACCCAGTACTTC
TRBJ1-1 TRBV2 NA few CASSEGTPRDEAFF TGTGCCAGCAGCGAAGGGACACCCCGCGATGAAGCTTTCTTT
TRBJ2-3 TRBV11-2 TRBD1 NA CASSPGTGGDTQYF TGTGCCAGCAGCCCCGGGACAGGGGGCGATACGCAGTATTTT
TRBJ1-1 TRBV4-3 TRBD1 few CASSTGGTTEAFF TGCGCCAGTAGTACAGGGGGAACCACTGAAGCTTTCTTT
TRBJ2-3 TRBV11-3 TRBD2 few CASSPDGGADTQYF TGTGCCAGCAGTCCCGACGGGGGGGCAGATACGCAGTATTTT
TRBJ2-7 TRBV7-9 TRBD1 NA CASSLDRGKQYF TGTGCCAGCAGCTTAGACAGGGGAAAGCAGTACTTC
TRBJ1-1 TRBV19 NA NA CASNNGDMNTEAFF TGTGCCAGTAACAACGGGGATATGAACACTGAAGCTTTCTTT
TRBJ2-3 TRBV27 NA NA CASSQGDLNTDTQYF TGTGCCAGCAGCCAGGGGGACTTAAACACAGATACGCAGTATTTT
TRBJ1-3 TRBV5-1 NA NA CASSGGIALSGNTIYF TGCGCCAGCAGCGGGGGGATCGCACTCTCTGGAAACACCATATATTTT
TRBJ1-5 TRBV4-3 NA NA CASSQEGQGINQPQHF TGCGCCAGCAGCCAAGAGGGGCAGGGGATCAATCAGCCCCAGCATTTT
TRBJ1-1 TRBV11-3 NA NA CASSLRASTEAFF TGTGCCAGCAGCCTCAGGGCTAGCACTGAAGCTTTCTTT
TRBJ1-6 TRBV4-1 NA NA CASSQDHRGGPYNSPLHF TGCGCCAGCAGCCAAGATCATCGAGGGGGTCCCTATAATTCACCCCTCCACTTT
TRBJ1-2 TRBV5-4 TRBD1 NA CASSGGQGDYGYTF TGTGCCAGCAGCGGGGGACAGGGGGACTATGGCTACACCTTC
TRBJ1-2 TRBV19 TRBD1 NA CASSPRTGENTF TGTGCCAGTAGTCCCCGGACAGGAGAAAACACCTTC
TRBJ1-2 TRBV6-6 TRBD1 NA CASSQGQVNGYTF TGTGCCAGCAGCCAAGGACAGGTTAATGGCTACACCTTC
TRBJ1-1 TRBV7-2 NA few CASSLGGGTEAFF TGTGCCAGCAGCTTAGGGGGGGGCACTGAAGCTTTCTTT
TRBJ2-3 TRBV7-2 NA NA CATQKRRATTDTQYF TGTGCCACCCAAAAACGCAGGGCTACCACAGATACGCAGTATTTT